This T cell receptor beta chain was sequenced for a study of T cells in Graves' hyperthyroidism and ophthalmopathy. RNA transcripts were the template for amplifying TCR beta CDR3 regions. The TCR CDR3 first-round RT-PCR relied on the HTBI primer set. TCRdb re-called the multiplex PCR reads with MiXCR, one entry per CDR3 protein. This sample has hundreds of thousands of distinct CDR3 sequences, with just under 20% found just once. Diagnosis rested on symptoms, serum thyroxine and TRAb, thyroid ultrasound, and orbital computed tomography. Overall study findings and caveats: The majority of expanded thyroid clonotypes above 0.001 also appeared in blood.

Of note for this clonotype: Its cognate antigen is unknown.

In germline, CDR1 is SNHLY, CDR2 FYNNEI. The CDR3 consists of 14 residues. Trimming cost V 0 bases and J 7 bases, with 12 bases left between them. The chain couples TRBV2 to TRBJ1-2; D is undetermined. Sequencing input: blood. The TCR was taken from a man aged 35-49 years with Graves' ophthalmopathy. This CDR3 reads CASSEAVPVGGYTF. Here the CDR3 DNA reads TGTGCCAGCAGTGAAGCGGTCCCGGTGGGTGGCTACACCTTC. The full variable domain, with the rest looked up from reference TRBV2 and TRBJ1-2, is EPEVTQTPSHQVTQMGQEVILRCVPISNHLYFYWYRQILGQKVEFLVSFYNNEISEKSEIFDDQFSVERPDGSNFTLKIRSTKLEDSAMYFCASSEAVPVGGYTFGSGTRLTVV.